This T cell receptor beta chain is from a study of cytomegalovirus exposure and HLA in healthy donors. General observations from the study: DRB1 showed the most TCR associations and HLA-C the fewest in a later analysis, as rates varied by HLA locus. In a later analysis, an Asian-associated ancestry cluster reportedly showed fewer N-insertions than the roughly 700-donor mean. Looking again later, the authors saw that most CMV-associated TCR beta chains seemed HLA-restricted.

Donors were ostensibly healthy at sampling, although undocumented immune exposures were probable. The germline CDR1 and CDR2 sequences are MDHEN and SYDVKM. CDR3 length equals 15 residues. The V and J ends lost 6 bases and 4 bases, in that order; junction bases with no gene match: 10. In regard to this clone: Its antigen is as yet unknown.

PCR used 60 Vbeta primers and 13 Jbeta primers. Clones were read by immunoSEQ multiplex PCR, and TCRdb kept only the in-frame ones, dropping some. In the table there are approximately 150,000 clones, about three quarters of which are singletons. Sequenced input: PBMCs. The chain joins TRBV28 to TRBJ1-2; 8 bases agree with TRBD1. This clonotype originated in a young woman in good health and CMV-seronegative. CDR3 loop: CASRPDRGLSYGYTF. The CDR3 nucleotides are TGTGCCAGCAGACCTGACAGGGGTCTGAGCTATGGCTACACCTTC.